This is a list of T cell receptor beta chains from one sample in a study of cytomegalovirus exposure and HLA in healthy donors. Sequencing used immunoSEQ multiplex PCR; TCRdb keeps in-frame clones, though not all of them. The sample has more than 100,000 clones, more than 65% seen once. The sample consisted of PBMCs. The receptors were gathered from a human donor in good health. Both conserved end residues are part of each CDR3. The D gene is left open where the match is weak. Not all rows give a size; the values are once, few, many and, for expanded clones, a class.

D gene,V gene,clone size,J gene,CDR3 protein,CDR3 DNA
NA,TRBV7-9,NA,TRBJ1-5,CASSSDRLNQPQHF,TGTGCCAGCAGTTCGGACAGACTCAATCAGCCCCAGCATTTT
NA,TRBV21-1,NA,TRBJ1-5,CASTPGDSNQPQHF,TGTGCCAGCACCCCGGGAGATAGCAATCAGCCCCAGCATTTT
TRBD1,TRBV6-5,NA,TRBJ2-7,CASRTGTVGLWYF,TGTGCCAGCAGAACCGGGACAGTGGGATTATGGTACTTC
NA,TRBV11-2,NA,TRBJ2-1,CASSLDEELPRYNEQFF,TGTGCCAGCAGCTTAGATGAGGAGCTCCCGCGATACAATGAGCAGTTCTTC
TRBD2,TRBV13,NA,TRBJ2-3,CASSLASGRMTDTQYF,TGTGCCAGCAGCCTAGCTAGCGGGAGGATGACAGATACGCAGTATTTT
NA,TRBV5-1,NA,TRBJ2-7,CASSLGQGIASGDLLEQYF,TGCGCCAGCAGCCTGGGACAGGGAATAGCTAGCGGGGACCTTCTCGAGCAGTACTTC
TRBD2,TRBV30,few,TRBJ2-1,CAWAGLAGLGNEQFF,TGTGCCTGGGCAGGACTAGCGGGCCTAGGGAATGAGCAGTTCTTC
NA,TRBV18,few,TRBJ2-1,CASSPPSREVNEQFF,TGTGCCAGCTCACCACCGAGCAGGGAGGTCAATGAGCAGTTCTTC
TRBD2,TRBV28,NA,TRBJ2-7,CASTELAGIGKAYEQYF,TGTGCCAGCACTGAACTAGCGGGAATAGGGAAGGCCTACGAGCAGTACTTC
NA,TRBV27,NA,TRBJ2-1,CASSFSGLTNEQFF,TGCGCCAGCAGTTTCTCCGGACTAACGAATGAGCAGTTCTTC
NA,TRBV19,NA,TRBJ1-2,CASSVNSYGYTF,TGTGCCAGTAGTGTGAACAGCTATGGCTACACCTTC
TRBD2,TRBV7-9,NA,TRBJ2-7,CASSPSGRVNEQYF,TGTGCCAGCAGCCCTAGCGGGAGAGTCAACGAGCAGTACTTC
TRBD1,TRBV9,NA,TRBJ2-5,CASSVAGQPGGTQYF,TGTGCCAGCAGCGTAGCGGGACAGCCAGGGGGGACCCAGTACTTC
NA,TRBV28,NA,TRBJ1-1,CASSPNRGGLAEAFF,TGTGCCAGCAGTCCTAATAGGGGGGGGCTGGCTGAAGCTTTCTTT